Following are 18 T cell receptor beta chains from one sample sequenced in a study of response to subunit inactivated influenza vaccine. In TCRdb, the RT-PCR reads were re-called with MiXCR into one record per CDR3 protein. The table lists around 750,000 distinct CDR3 sequences, over 20% of them singletons, with about 9.4% in the top ten. This specimen was PBMCs from blood, taken about 5 days after vaccination. These receptors were obtained from a man aged 50-59 years who received an inactivated influenza vaccine.

The chain is built from TRBV5-6 and TRBJ2-1; TRBD1 aligns across 7 bases. The J segment lost 3 bases and the V segment lost 3 bases, leaving 9 bases of the junction unmatched. Germline V CDR1 and CDR2: SGHDT, YYEEEE. This CDR3 has 16 residues. The CDR3 spells CASSWSTRGFYNEQFF. The CDR3 DNA reads as TGTGCCAGCAGCTGGTCCACCAGGGGGTTCTACAATGAGCAGTTCTTC. Using reference TRBV5-6 and TRBJ2-1 for the parts outside the CDR3, the full variable domain is DAGVTQSPTHLIKTRGQQVTLRCSPKSGHDTVSWYQQALGQGPQFIFQYYEEEERQRGNFPDRFSGHQFPNYSSELNVNALLLGDSALYLCASSWSTRGFYNEQFFGPGTRLTVL.

This sequence joins TRBV9 and TRBJ1-5; no clear D. CDR1 is SGDLS, CDR2 YYNGEE, per germline. Trimming took off 0 bases at V and 4 bases at J, with 11 bases between the two ends. This CDR3 has 15 amino acids. CDR3 DNA: TGTGCCAGCAGCGTAGAGGCCGGCAGGAATCAGCCCCAGCATTTT. It is translated as CASSVEAGRNQPQHF.

This clonotype was detected a few times. One end of the junction is discordant with germline, which a read error may explain. CDR3 in amino acids: CASSLGWSSGSTSYEQYF. CDR3 DNA: TGTGCCAGCAGTTTAGGTTGGTCTAGCGGGAGTACGTCCTACGAGCAGTACTTC. V usage is TRBV13 and J usage is TRBJ2-7, with 10 nucleotides matching TRBD2. The V gene's germline CDR1 is PRHDT and CDR2 FYEKMQ (reference sequence). The CDR3 is 18 amino acids.

The V and J genes are TRBV20-1 and TRBJ2-6, with 7 bases lining up with TRBD2. In germline, CDR1 is DFQATT, CDR2 SNEGSKA (reference sequence). The ends lost 1 base at V and 2 bases at J; junction bases unmatched: 5. The CDR3 sequence is 16 residues long. The CDR3 loop is CSARGGGITGANVLTF. The CDR3 coding sequence is TGCAGTGCTAGAGGGGGGGGTATTACTGGGGCCAACGTCCTGACTTTC.

The chain combines TRBV5-1 with TRBJ1-2; D gene unclear. Germline CDR1 is SGHRS and CDR2 is YFSETQ. The CDR3 spans 14 residues. V gave up 4 bases and J gave up 4 bases, with 14 bases separating them. The CDR3 DNA sequence: TGCGCCAGCAGCCCGACCGTAACCCTCTATGGCTACACCTTC. Residues: CASSPTVTLYGYTF.

The chain uses TRBV5-1 and TRBJ2-7, with D maybe TRBD1 (7 bases). CDR3 length equals 14 residues. In germline, CDR1 is SGHRS, CDR2 YFSETQ. V gave up 3 bases and J gave up 4 bases, with 14 bases separating them. CDR3 region: CASSWRDSMYEQYF. The CDR3 DNA follows: TGCGCCAGCAGCTGGAGGGACAGTATGTACGAGCAGTACTTC.

As regards this clonotype: A clone one base away is much larger, so this may be a read error. The chain is built from TRBV5-1 and TRBJ2-3; 8 nucleotides agree with TRBD2. Germline V gene sequence: CDR1 SGHRS, CDR2 YFSETQ. This CDR3 has 15 residues. V lost 6 bases and J lost 3; bases outside the gene matches: 9. DNA for the CDR3: TGCGCCAGCAACTTTGGCGGGGGGTCTACAGATACGCAGTATTTT. Protein sequence: CASNFGGGSTDTQYF.

This rearrangement joins TRBV24-1 to TRBJ2-3; 10 nucleotides match TRBD2. With V trimmed by 4 bases and J by 2 bases, 5 bases remained unmatched. CDR1 is KGHDR, CDR2 SFDVKD, per germline. This CDR3 has 16 residues. In nucleotides, the CDR3 is TGTGCCACCAGTGAGCCCCTAGCGGGGGACACAGATACGCAGTATTTT. Protein product: CATSEPLAGDTDTQYF.

This clonotype occurred a few times. The rearrangement uses TRBV7-3 and TRBJ2-1, with D hard to call. Germline lookup yields CDR1 SGHTA and CDR2 FQGTGA. This CDR3 spans 16 amino acids. The ends were cut back, 2 bases at V and 3 bases at J, with 14 bases in the middle. CDR3 region: CASSLGFQPIYNEQFF. The CDR3 coding sequence is TGTGCCAGCAGCTTAGGCTTTCAACCCATCTACAATGAGCAGTTCTTC.

In its sample, this clonotype was seen a few times. The chain links TRBV6-2 or TRBV6-3 to TRBJ2-5; TRBD2 is a possible D gene (7 bases). Deletions cut 6 bases from V and 5 bases from J, with 13 bases between. This CDR3 is 13 amino acids long. Germline-derived CDR1 and CDR2 are MNHEY and SVGEGT. CDR3 protein: CASRNGGLETQYF. The CDR3 DNA is TGTGCCAGCAGGAACGGGGGGCTGGAGACCCAGTACTTC.

This clonotype was found a few times. This chain uses TRBV7-6 with TRBJ1-2, with D uncertain. This CDR3 has 13 amino acids. Germline CDR1 is SGHVS and CDR2 is FNYEAQ. Trimming shortened V by 0 bases and J by 7 bases, and 9 bases separated the two germline ends. The CDR3 DNA reads as TGTGCCAGCAGCTTAGCGCGTTCTTCTGGCTACACCTTC. Translating it yields CASSLARSSGYTF.

This clonotype has more than one count but fewer than ten. V is TRBV4-2 and J is TRBJ2-2; TRBD1 is a possible D gene (5 bases). V lost 1 base and J 1 base, leaving 13 bases between the germline ends. The CDR3 length is 17 residues. In germline, CDR1 is LGHNA, CDR2 YNFKEQ. The CDR3 is CASSQVSTGLNTGELFF. In DNA, the CDR3 is TGTGCCAGCAGCCAAGTCTCCACAGGCCTGAACACCGGGGAGCTGTTTTTT.

There are a few counts of this clonotype. This sequence joins TRBV15 and TRBJ2-1; the D is unclear. The V gene's germline CDR1 is LNHNV and CDR2 YYDKDF (reference sequence). CDR3 length: 13 residues. Trimming took 4 bases from V and 3 from J, leaving 7 bases between them. CDR3 region: CATSILLYNEQFF. The DNA for the CDR3 is TGTGCCACCAGCATCCTCCTCTACAATGAGCAGTTCTTC.

This chain joins TRBV27 and TRBJ1-6; no firm D call. In germline, CDR1 is MNHEY, CDR2 SMNVEV (reference sequence). Trimming removed 6 bases at V and 8 bases at J, with 17 bases between. The CDR3 totals 15 residues. CDR3 loop: CASSTDPLGYSPLHF. Here the CDR3 DNA reads TGTGCCAGCAGCACCGACCCTCTGGGGTATTCACCCCTCCACTTT.

This clonotype was observed a few times. This sequence joins TRBV12-3 or TRBV12-4 and TRBJ2-5, with a weak D call TRBD1 (6 bases). V gave up 8 bases and J gave up 5 bases, with 15 bases separating them. The CDR3 runs to 13 residues. The CDR3 nucleotides read TGTGCCAGCCGTGAACAGGGTGTGGAGACCCAGTACTTC. Residues: CASREQGVETQYF.

J is TRBJ1-2 and V is TRBV20-1; unclear D gene. V was clipped by 1 base and J by 9 bases, with 9 bases between them. The CDR3 has 11 residues. CDR1 is DFQATT and CDR2 is SNEGSKA in the germline V gene (reference sequence). The CDR3 sequence is CSARGQASYTF. The CDR3 coding sequence is TGCAGTGCTAGAGGGCAGGCGAGCTACACCTTC.

This clonotype was observed a few times. The chain couples TRBV30 to TRBJ2-1; 8 nucleotides agree with TRBD1. The V and J ends lost 7 bases and 6 bases, in that order; junction bases with no gene match: 2. The germline CDR1 and CDR2 sequences are GTSNPN and SVGIG (reference sequence). The CDR3 covers 11 residues. The CDR3 sequence is CASDRANEQFF. The CDR3 region has the DNA TGTGCCTCGGACAGGGCCAATGAGCAGTTCTTC.

This clonotype was seen a few times. The chain is built from TRBV5-1 and TRBJ2-3, with 8 bases identical to TRBD1. The germline gives CDR1 SGHRS, CDR2 YFSETQ. V dropped 2 bases and J dropped 2; count of bases not matched to a gene: 7. The length of the CDR3 is 16 residues. The CDR3 DNA sequence: TGCGCCAGCAGCTTCGACAGGGGAGACCCCACAGATACGCAGTATTTT. It yields the protein CASSFDRGDPTDTQYF.